The 25 T cell receptor beta chains listed next were all sequenced from one sample in a study of metastatic and nonmetastatic thyroid tumors (TCRdb year 2020). Receptors were amplified or captured by PCR. The sequencer was an Illumina HiSeq 4000. Clones were called with MiXCR by TCRdb after fastp trimmed the public reads at Q25, and only in-frame beta chains were retained. The sample yields 7,000 to 8,500 clones; roughly 28% were counted once. The top ten hold about a quarter of the sample. None of the patients had been given any treatment before thyroid surgery. Source material: adjacent normal tissue. These receptors came from a male donor with papillary thyroid cancer or a benign thyroid nodule (not recorded which). Some clones in this sample may be carry-over from other donors' samples.

This rearrangement joins TRBV20-1 to TRBJ1-1; D unresolved. This CDR3 has 20 amino acids. Trimming pared 1 base from V and 0 bases from J, leaving 27 bases between. Germline loops: CDR1 DFQATT, CDR2 SNEGSKA (reference sequence). DNA of the CDR3: TGCAGTGCTAGAGTCGGTGGCGATTACAATGAGCAGGAGCTGAACACTGAAGCTTTCTTT. It yields the protein CSARVGGDYNEQELNTEAFF.

The chain carries TRBV6-1 and TRBJ2-2; a weak D match, TRBD1 (6 bases). Trimming stripped 4 bases from V and 5 bases from J, with 20 bases between. Germline V gives CDR1 MNHNS, CDR2 SASEGT. CDR3 length: 17 amino acids. The CDR3 sequence: CASSGGSGVWWTGELFF. The CDR3 DNA reads as TGTGCCAGCAGTGGAGGTTCAGGGGTTTGGTGGACCGGGGAGCTGTTTTTT.

The chain carries TRBV6-2 or TRBV6-3 and TRBJ2-7, with 11 bases matching TRBD1. With 5 bases clipped from V and 6 bases from J, the junction kept 6 bases outside the gene matches. CDR3 size: 14 residues. From germline, CDR1 is MNHEY and CDR2 SVGEGT. The CDR3 here is CASSRAGTGGEQYF. In DNA form, the CDR3 reads TGTGCCAGCAGTCGTGCCGGGACAGGGGGCGAGCAGTACTTC.

The sample holds a few counts of this clone. The J gene is TRBJ1-1, the V gene TRBV20-1; the match to TRBD1 covers 9 bases. The CDR3 extends over 14 amino acids. Per the germline V gene, CDR1 is DFQATT and CDR2 is SNEGSKA (reference sequence). The V segment lost 3 bases and the J segment 8 bases; nucleotides outside the gene matches: 10. The CDR3 region is CSARKQGASSEAFF. The CDR3 region has the DNA TGCAGTGCTAGGAAACAGGGGGCGAGTTCCGAAGCTTTCTTT.

The V gene is TRBV5-6, the J gene TRBJ1-2; maybe TRBD1 (5 bases). The CDR3 contains 15 residues. Deletions cut 3 bases from V and 9 bases from J, with 21 bases between. CDR1 is SGHDT and CDR2 is YYEEEE in the germline V gene. CDR3 DNA: TGTGCCAGCAGCTCTCGCCAGGGAATCCTAAGAAGCTACACCTTC. This translates into CASSSRQGILRSYTF.

This clone was counted only a few times. The chain uses TRBV12-3 or TRBV12-4 and TRBJ1-2, with D perhaps TRBD1 (6 bases). The CDR3 contains 15 residues. V lost 6 bases and J lost 1, with 15 bases in between. The CDR3 coding sequence is TGTGCCAGCAGACCCGGGACAAACCATAACTATGGCTACACCTTC. Encoded protein: CASRPGTNHNYGYTF.

This clone occurred many times. The chain employs TRBV3-1 and TRBJ1-3; no definite D call. Germline V lookup: CDR1 LGHDT, CDR2 YNNKEL (reference sequence). Between the trimmed V and J ends, which lost 4 bases and 0 bases, there was a span of 10 bases. This CDR3 is 15 amino acids long. The CDR3, as DNA: TGTGCCAGCAGCCCGGGCGTGATCTCTGGAAACACCATATATTTT. Amino acids: CASSPGVISGNTIYF.

The DNA for the CDR3 is TGTGCCAGCAGCTTAAGGGTTTCCTCCGGGGAGCTGTTTTTT. Its translation is CASSLRVSSGELFF. This sequence joins TRBV7-8 and TRBJ2-2; D gene unclear. This CDR3 has 14 amino acids. Germline values: CDR1 SGHVS, CDR2 FQNEAQ. Trimming stripped 2 bases from V and 6 bases from J, with 10 bases between.

This clone came up a few times. The chain employs TRBV27 and TRBJ2-3; D not resolved. The CDR3 sequence is 17 residues long. The V gene lost 5 bases and the J gene lost 3 bases, with 21 bases spanning the gap. The germline V gene encodes CDR1 MNHEY and CDR2 SMNVEV (reference sequence). CDR3 loop: CASSQGLGNSLTDTQYF. CDR3 DNA sequence: TGTGCCAGCAGTCAAGGCCTGGGTAATTCCCTGACAGATACGCAGTATTTT.

J is TRBJ2-2 and V is TRBV27; weak D call: TRBD2 (5 bases). The CDR3 extends over 15 amino acids. Germline CDR1 reads MNHEY; CDR2 reads SMNVEV (reference sequence). Trimming took off 7 bases at V and 1 base at J, with 13 bases between the two ends. CDR3 DNA sequence: TGTGCCAGCAAACTACCGGCGGGGAACACCGGGGAGCTGTTTTTT. Its translation is CASKLPAGNTGELFF.

Regarding this clone: A much larger clonotype is one base distant, so this may be a read error. The V call is TRBV6-1, the J call TRBJ2-4, with D unclear. The CDR3 loop spans 16 amino acids. The V gene lost 2 bases and the J gene lost 6 bases, with 17 bases spanning the gap. Per germline, CDR1 MNHNS and CDR2 SASEGT. The CDR3 DNA follows: TGTGCCAGCAGTGAAAGAGTTTCTTGCGGTGTAAACATTCAGTACTTC. This sequence encodes CASSERVSCGVNIQYF.

The V call is TRBV6-5, the J call TRBJ2-2, with D uncertain. The germline V gene encodes CDR1 MNHEY and CDR2 SVGAGI. The CDR3 spans 16 residues. Trimming shortened V by 0 bases and J by 0 bases, and 8 bases separated the two germline ends. The CDR3 spells CASSYSWGANTGELFF. DNA of the CDR3: TGTGCCAGCAGTTACTCGTGGGGTGCGAACACCGGGGAGCTGTTTTTT.

This clone was observed a handful of times. The V call is TRBV6-1, the J call TRBJ1-1; no clear D. With 8 bases removed from V and 1 base from J, the gap between germline ends came to 17 bases. The germline V gene has CDR1 MNHNS and CDR2 SASEGT. The CDR3 extends over 15 amino acids. The CDR3 DNA reads TGTGCCAGCTCACCCCCTCCCCGCACGAACACTGAAGCTTTCTTT. This codes for CASSPPPRTNTEAFF.

The rearrangement joins TRBV5-1 to TRBJ2-1; perhaps TRBD2 as D (6 bases). Germline assignment: CDR1 SGHRS and CDR2 YFSETQ. Trimming pared 3 bases from V and 8 bases from J, leaving 12 bases between. This CDR3 spans 13 amino acids. The CDR3: CASSYLTGDEQFF. The CDR3 nucleotides are TGCGCCAGCAGCTACCTAACGGGGGATGAGCAGTTCTTC.

This chain uses TRBV5-1 with TRBJ1-2, with 9 bases fitting TRBD1. The J segment lost 4 bases and the V segment lost 4 bases, leaving 5 bases of the junction unmatched. The CDR3 totals 14 residues. The germline CDR1 and CDR2 sequences are SGHRS and YFSETQ. DNA for the CDR3: TGCGCCAGCAGCACCGGACAGGGGAGCTATGGCTACACCTTC. It translates to CASSTGQGSYGYTF.

This chain's CDR3 is CDISSTGGNGYTF. The CDR3 nucleotides read TGTGACATCAGTTCTACAGGGGGAAATGGCTACACCTTC. V usage is TRBV12-3 or TRBV12-4 and J usage is TRBJ1-2; TRBD1 matches at 8 bases. The length of the CDR3 is 13 residues.

This chain joins TRBV27 and TRBJ2-7; 7 bases align to TRBD1. After removal of 6 bases from V and 2 bases from J, the junction contained 4 bases not matched to a gene. Germline assignment: CDR1 MNHEY and CDR2 SMNVEV (reference sequence). The CDR3 spans 13 residues. CDR3 protein: CASSGTEPYEQYF. The DNA for the CDR3 is TGTGCCAGCAGCGGGACAGAGCCCTACGAGCAGTACTTC.

V and J are TRBV2 and TRBJ2-1; D is possibly TRBD1 (5 bases). The germline V gene encodes CDR1 SNHLY and CDR2 FYNNEI. The CDR3 sequence is 15 residues long. Trimming pared 6 bases from V and 2 bases from J, leaving 14 bases between. The CDR3 loop is CASRGSPGTYNEQFF. The CDR3 region has the DNA TGTGCCAGCAGGGGTAGCCCAGGGACCTACAATGAGCAGTTCTTC.

This clone was found a few times. The chain is built from TRBV6-6 and TRBJ2-1, with 10 bases aligning to TRBD2. The germline CDR1 and CDR2 sequences are MNHNY and SVGAGI (reference sequence). The CDR3 spans 16 residues. V shed 6 bases, J shed 5 bases, and the junction held 10 bases outside the gene matches. This CDR3 is CASSSYGLADDNEQFF. CDR3 coding DNA: TGTGCCAGCAGCTCCTATGGACTAGCGGATGACAATGAGCAGTTCTTC.

This clone appeared many times. The chain uses TRBV6-5 and TRBJ2-1, with 10 positions matching TRBD1. CDR1 is MNHEY, CDR2 SVGAGI, per germline. J gave up 4 bases and V 2 bases, and 2 bases lay outside the gene matches. The CDR3 length is 15 residues. The CDR3 coding sequence is TGTGCCAGCAGTTACGGACAGGGGGAATACAATGAGCAGTTCTTC. It is translated as CASSYGQGEYNEQFF.

This clone was recorded a few times. The chain employs TRBV12-3 or TRBV12-4 and TRBJ2-2; D is possibly TRBD1 (5 bases). Trimming took off 6 bases at V and 4 bases at J, with 12 bases between the two ends. The CDR3 extends over 14 amino acids. The DNA for the CDR3 is TGTGCCAGCAGCCCTAGACAGATCACCGGGGAGCTGTTTTTT. Residues: CASSPRQITGELFF.

V gene TRBV20-1 combines with J gene TRBJ2-1; D is ambiguous. The V gene's germline CDR1 is DFQATT and CDR2 SNEGSKA (reference sequence). V was shortened by 1 base and J by 1 base, with 5 bases between the two germline ends. The CDR3 consists of 13 residues. This CDR3 is CSARVLSYNEQFF. CDR3 DNA: TGCAGTGCTAGAGTCTTGTCCTACAATGAGCAGTTCTTC.

This clone is medium-sized by share. The chain combines TRBV12-3 or TRBV12-4 with TRBJ2-2; no definite D call. The CDR3 is made up of 12 amino acids. V shed 4 bases and J shed 7 bases, with 7 bases lying between them. The CDR3 region is CASSSNGGELFF. Here the CDR3 DNA reads TGTGCCAGCAGTTCTAACGGCGGGGAGCTGTTTTTT.

CDR3 in DNA: TGTGCCAGCATAAAGGTCGGTTTCAACACCGGGGAGCTGTTTTTT. Its protein product is CASIKVGFNTGELFF. The V call is TRBV6-1, the J call TRBJ2-2, with unresolved D. Germline V gene lookup returns CDR1 MNHNS and CDR2 SASEGT. V lost 7 bases to trimming and J lost 2 bases, with 14 bases between them. CDR3 length: 15 amino acids.

This chain joins TRBV7-9 and TRBJ1-2; the D gene is possibly TRBD1 (6 bases). This CDR3 is built from 14 residues. The V end was cut by 4 bases, the J end by 4 bases, with 13 bases between. Germline V gene sequence: CDR1 SEHNR, CDR2 FQNEAQ (reference sequence). DNA for the CDR3: TGTGCCAGCAGCTACAACCCGGACAGCTATGGCTACACCTTC. It translates to CASSYNPDSYGYTF.